This T cell receptor (beta chain) was captured by sequencing in a study of blood T cell repertoires in COVID-19. Across the whole study: Sites in the United States, Italy and Spain provided acute and convalescent COVID-19 samples. Sources were T cells, B-cell-depleted T cells, or PBMCs; the material itself was cDNA or gDNA.

The germline V gene has CDR1 MNHNY and CDR2 SVGAGI (reference sequence). The CDR3 loop spans 14 amino acids. The V gene lost 4 bases and the J gene lost 1 base, with 10 bases spanning the gap. In the authors' workflow: Amplifying reference gene primers gave estimates of nucleated cell counts. Here immunoSEQ multiplex PCR was the method, and the copy in TCRdb shows in-frame clones only, minus some. D and trimming come from the DNA, and the V and J calls and clone size come from that table. The table shows about 20,000 clones, with approximately 84% occurring only once. The sequencing sample was made of peripheral blood. V is TRBV6-6 and J is TRBJ1-1; D uncertain. The clonotype comes from a man in his fifties with active COVID-19. The CDR3 bases are TGTGCCAGCAGTTTAATGAGGGAGAACACTGAAGCTTTCTTT. Amino acid sequence: CASSLMRENTEAFF.